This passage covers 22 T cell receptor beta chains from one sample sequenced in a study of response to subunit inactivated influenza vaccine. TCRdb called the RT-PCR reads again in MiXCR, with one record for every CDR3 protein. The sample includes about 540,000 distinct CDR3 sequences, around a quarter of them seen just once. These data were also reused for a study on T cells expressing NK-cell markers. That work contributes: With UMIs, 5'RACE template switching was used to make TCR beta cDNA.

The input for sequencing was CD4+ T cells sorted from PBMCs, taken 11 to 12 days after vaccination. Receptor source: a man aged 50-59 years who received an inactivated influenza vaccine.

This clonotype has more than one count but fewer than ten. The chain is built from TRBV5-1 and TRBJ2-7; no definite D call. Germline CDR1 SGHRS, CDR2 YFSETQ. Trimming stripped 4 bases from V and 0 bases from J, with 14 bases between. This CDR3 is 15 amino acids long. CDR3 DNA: TGCGCCAGCAGCCCGCTAGGTTTGGCCTCCTACGAGCAGTACTTC. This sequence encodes CASSPLGLASYEQYF.

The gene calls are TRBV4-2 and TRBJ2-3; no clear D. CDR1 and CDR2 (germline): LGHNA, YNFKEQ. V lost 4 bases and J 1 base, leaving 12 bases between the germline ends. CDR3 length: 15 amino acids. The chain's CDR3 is CASSPSRARTDTQYF. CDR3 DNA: TGTGCCAGCAGCCCTAGTCGGGCCCGCACAGATACGCAGTATTTT.

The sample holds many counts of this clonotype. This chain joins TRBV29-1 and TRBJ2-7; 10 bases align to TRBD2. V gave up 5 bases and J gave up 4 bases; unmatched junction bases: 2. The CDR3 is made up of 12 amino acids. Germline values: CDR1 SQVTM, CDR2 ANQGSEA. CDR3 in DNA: TGCAGCGTTCAGCGGGGGGGTTACGAGCAGTACTTC. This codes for CSVQRGGYEQYF.

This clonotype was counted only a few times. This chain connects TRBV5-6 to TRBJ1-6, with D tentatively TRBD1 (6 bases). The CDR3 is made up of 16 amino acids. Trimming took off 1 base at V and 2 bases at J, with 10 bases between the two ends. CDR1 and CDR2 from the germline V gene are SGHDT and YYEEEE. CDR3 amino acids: CASSLKNRAYNSPLHF. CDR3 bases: TGTGCCAGCAGCTTGAAGAACAGGGCCTATAATTCACCCCTCCACTTT.

The chain's CDR3 is CSARGSLTETQYF. The CDR3 coding sequence is TGCAGTGCTAGAGGGAGCCTGACGGAGACCCAGTACTTC. The chain recombines TRBV20-1 with TRBJ2-5; D unresolved. Germline V gives CDR1 DFQATT, CDR2 SNEGSKA (reference sequence). With 1 base removed from V and 5 bases from J, the gap between germline ends came to 11 bases. The CDR3 consists of 13 residues.

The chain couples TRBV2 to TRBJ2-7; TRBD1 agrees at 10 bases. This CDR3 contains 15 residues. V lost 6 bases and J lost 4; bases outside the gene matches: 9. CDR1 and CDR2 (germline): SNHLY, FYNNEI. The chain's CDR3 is CASSRGQGVTYEQYF. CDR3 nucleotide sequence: TGTGCCAGCAGCCGAGGACAGGGGGTAACGTACGAGCAGTACTTC.

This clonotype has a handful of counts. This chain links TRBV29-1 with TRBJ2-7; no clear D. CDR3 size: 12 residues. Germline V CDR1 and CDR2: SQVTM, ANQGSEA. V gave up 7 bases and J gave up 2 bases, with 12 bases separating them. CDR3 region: CSALWGTYEQYF. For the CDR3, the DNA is TGCAGCGCATTGTGGGGTACCTACGAGCAGTACTTC.

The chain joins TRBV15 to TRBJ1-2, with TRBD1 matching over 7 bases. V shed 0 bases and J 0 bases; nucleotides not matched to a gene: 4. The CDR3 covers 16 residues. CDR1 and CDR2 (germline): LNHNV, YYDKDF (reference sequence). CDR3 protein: CATSRDGTAANYGYTF. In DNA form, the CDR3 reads TGTGCCACCAGCAGAGACGGGACAGCAGCTAACTATGGCTACACCTTC.

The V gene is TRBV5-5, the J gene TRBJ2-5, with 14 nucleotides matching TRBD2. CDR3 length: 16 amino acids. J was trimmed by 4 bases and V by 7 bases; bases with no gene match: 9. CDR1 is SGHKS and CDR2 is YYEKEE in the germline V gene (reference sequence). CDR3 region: CASFPTGLAGGETQYF. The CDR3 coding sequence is TGTGCCAGCTTCCCCACCGGACTAGCGGGAGGAGAGACCCAGTACTTC.

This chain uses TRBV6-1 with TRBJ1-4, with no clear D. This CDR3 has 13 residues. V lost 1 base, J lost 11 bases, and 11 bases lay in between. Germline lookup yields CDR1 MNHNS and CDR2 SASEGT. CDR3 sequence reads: CASSEGHPWKLFF. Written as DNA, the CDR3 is TGTGCCAGCAGTGAAGGGCACCCGTGGAAACTGTTTTTT.

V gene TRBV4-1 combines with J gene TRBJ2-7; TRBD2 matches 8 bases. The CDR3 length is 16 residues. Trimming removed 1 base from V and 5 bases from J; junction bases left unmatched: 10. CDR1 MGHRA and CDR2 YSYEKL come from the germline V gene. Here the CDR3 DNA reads TGCGCCAGCAGCCAAGTGTCTCGGGCGGGGGGTAACGAGCAGTACTTC. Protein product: CASSQVSRAGGNEQYF.

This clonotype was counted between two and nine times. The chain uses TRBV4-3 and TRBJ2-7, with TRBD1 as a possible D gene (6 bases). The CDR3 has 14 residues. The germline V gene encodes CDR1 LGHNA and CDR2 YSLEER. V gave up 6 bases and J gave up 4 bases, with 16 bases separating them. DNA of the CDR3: TGCGCCAGCAGTGCAAGATACAGGGAATACGAGCAGTACTTC. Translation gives CASSARYREYEQYF.

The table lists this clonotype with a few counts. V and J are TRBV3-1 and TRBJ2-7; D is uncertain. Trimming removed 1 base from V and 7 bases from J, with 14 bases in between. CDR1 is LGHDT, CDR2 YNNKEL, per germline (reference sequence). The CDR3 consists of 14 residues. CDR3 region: CASSQVPLWGEQYF. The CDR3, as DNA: TGTGCCAGCAGCCAAGTGCCTCTGTGGGGAGAGCAGTACTTC.

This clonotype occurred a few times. CDR3 DNA: TGCAGCTCGTTAGGGCCGGACACCGGTACAGATACGCAGTATTTT. Translating it yields CSSLGPDTGTDTQYF. V usage is TRBV29-1 and J usage is TRBJ2-3; maybe TRBD1 (5 bases). There are 15 residues in the CDR3. Germline V gene lookup returns CDR1 SQVTM and CDR2 ANQGSEA. Trimming shortened V by 8 bases and J by 3 bases, and 21 bases separated the two germline ends.

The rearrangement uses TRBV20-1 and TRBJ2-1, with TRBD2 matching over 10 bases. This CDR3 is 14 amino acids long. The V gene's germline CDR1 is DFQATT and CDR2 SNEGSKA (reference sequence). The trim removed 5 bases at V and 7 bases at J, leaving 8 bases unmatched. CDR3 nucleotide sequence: TGCAGTGCTGAAATAGCGGGAGGACCGAATGAGCAGTTCTTC. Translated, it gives CSAEIAGGPNEQFF.

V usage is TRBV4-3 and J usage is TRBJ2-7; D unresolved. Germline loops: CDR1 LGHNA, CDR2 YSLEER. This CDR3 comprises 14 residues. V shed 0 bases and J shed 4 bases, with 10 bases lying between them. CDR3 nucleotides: TGCGCCAGCAGCCAAGATCATGGCAGGTACGAGCAGTACTTC. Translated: CASSQDHGRYEQYF.

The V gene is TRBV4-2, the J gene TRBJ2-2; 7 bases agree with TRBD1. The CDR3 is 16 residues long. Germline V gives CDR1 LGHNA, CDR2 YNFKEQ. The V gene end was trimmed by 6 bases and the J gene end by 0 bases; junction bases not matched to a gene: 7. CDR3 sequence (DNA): TGTGCCAGCAGTTACAGGGGTTACGCGAACACCGGGGAGCTGTTTTTT. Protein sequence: CASSYRGYANTGELFF.

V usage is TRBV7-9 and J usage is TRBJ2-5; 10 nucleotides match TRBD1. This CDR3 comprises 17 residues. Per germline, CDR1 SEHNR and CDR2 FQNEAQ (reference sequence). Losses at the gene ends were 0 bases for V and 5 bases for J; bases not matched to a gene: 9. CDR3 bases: TGTGCCAGCAGCTTAGCCCTCCGGGACAGGGGTCGGGAGACCCAGTACTTC. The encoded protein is CASSLALRDRGRETQYF.

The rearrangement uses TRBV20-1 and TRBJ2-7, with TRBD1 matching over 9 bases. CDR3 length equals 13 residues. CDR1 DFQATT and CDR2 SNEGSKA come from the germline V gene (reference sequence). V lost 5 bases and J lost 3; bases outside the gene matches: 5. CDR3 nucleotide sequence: TGCAGTGCTGACAGGGGGGGATTCTACGAGCAGTACTTC. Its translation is CSADRGGFYEQYF.

The CDR3: CAIGGGQTYTGELFF. The CDR3 DNA reads as TGTGCCATCGGTGGGGGACAGACATACACCGGGGAGCTGTTTTTT. The chain has TRBV10-3 and TRBJ2-2; 7 nucleotides align to TRBD1. This CDR3 contains 15 residues. Looked up from germline, CDR1 is ENHRY and CDR2 is SYGVKD. After removal of 8 bases from V and 3 bases from J, the junction contained 9 bases not matched to a gene.

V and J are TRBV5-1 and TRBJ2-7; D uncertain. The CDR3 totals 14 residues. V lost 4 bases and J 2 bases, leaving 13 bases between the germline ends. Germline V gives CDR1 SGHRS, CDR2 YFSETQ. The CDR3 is CASSPQNSPYEQYF. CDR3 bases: TGCGCCAGCAGCCCGCAGAACAGTCCCTACGAGCAGTACTTC.

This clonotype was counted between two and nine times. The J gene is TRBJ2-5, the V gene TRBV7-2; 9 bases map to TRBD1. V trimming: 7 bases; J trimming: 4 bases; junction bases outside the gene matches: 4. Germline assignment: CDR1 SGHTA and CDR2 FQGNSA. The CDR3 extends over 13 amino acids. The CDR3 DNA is TGTGCCAGCAACCAGGGACAGGGAGAGACCCAGTACTTC. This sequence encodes CASNQGQGETQYF.